This TCR beta chain stems from a study of vaccination and CD4 T cells after COVID-19 (dated by TCRdb to between 2021 and 2024). With respect to the entire study: The convalescent cohort comprised six males and four females, including two Hispanic individuals, seven Caucasians, two Asians and one multiracial person. Culture stimuli were overlapping spike peptide pools from SARS-CoV-2 and from the common cold coronaviruses HCoV-NL63, HCoV-OC43 and HCoV-229E. Post-vaccine blood samples were taken a median of approximately 76 days after the second vaccine dose, with a range of roughly 13 to 250 days. At the TCR clonotype level, an earlier paper using these donors assessed memory CD4+ T cell crossreactivity between SARS-CoV-2 and common cold coronavirus spike proteins. Control cultures received a CEFX viral epitope pool as the positive control, an HIV-1 Nef peptide pool as the negative control, or no peptide. Participants got two doses of the Pfizer-BioNTech BNT162b2 vaccine (n=8) or two doses of the Moderna mRNA-1273 vaccine (n=2). Post-COVID blood samples from convalescent patients were collected a median of approximately 100 days after diagnosis, with a range of about 35 to 161 days. The spike-specific CD4+ TCR repertoire was compared before and after mRNA vaccination in about nine COVID-19 convalescent patients and 4 infection-naive healthy vaccine recipients. What the study reported, not specific to this receptor: Of the vaccine-specific clones in convalescent patients, 304 of 307, or nearly all, reacted only to SARS-CoV-2 spike and did not cross-react with common cold coronaviruses. The study included relatively few convalescent patients and did not analyze early timepoints after natural infection. Among the post-vaccine SARS-CoV-2-reactive clones in convalescent patients, a median about 87% showed up only after vaccination, which suggests vaccine-specific priming. The median count of SARS-CoV-2-reactive clonotypes went up from around 23 after infection to more than 30 after vaccination, although the change was not significant.

In light of the paper, this sample's treatment or condition label describes: roughly 10-day PBMC culture with coronavirus spike peptide pools or control peptides (ViraFEST assay). CD4+ T cells from unexposed donors were collected before the COVID-19 pandemic (2011-2018). To expand antigen-specific T cells with peptide pools and then pick out the expanded clonotypes through TCR sequencing, the study relied on the ViraFEST assay. Each well held fewer than 2.5 million PBMCs cultured with roughly 9.2 ug/ml peptide pools in IMDM containing approximately 5% human AB serum and about 10 IU/ml IL-2. On days 3 and 7, half of the culture medium was replaced with fresh IL-2-containing medium. Once the cells had been in culture for ten to eleven days, the EasySep CD4+ T cell isolation kit was used to isolate CD4+ T cells by negative selection. As far as cell numbers permitted, CD4+ T cells from unexposed donors were tested for reactivity against SARS-CoV-2 S and N as well as four spike pools from common cold coronaviruses. Ficoll-Paque Plus gradient centrifugation was used to isolate PBMCs from whole blood, and the isolated PBMCs were then either used fresh or cryopreserved at -140C. Triplicate wells were generally used for each culture condition. The leukapheresis product for the unexposed donors was obtained through commercial purchase.

The germline V gene specifies SGHRS as CDR1 and YFSETQ as CDR2. After removal of 8 bases from V and 5 bases from J, the junction retains 5 bases not matched to a gene. CDR3 length: 12 amino acids, cysteine to phenylalanine. Only the CDR3 part of the read is kept: 36 bases, read in frame from the first base. On this clonotype: What this receptor recognizes is not known. No base-level quality is on record; no much larger clone is a single base apart.

The method was PCR. DNA from cultured CD4+ T cells underwent TCR sequencing with the Oncomine TCR Beta short-read assay at the Johns Hopkins FTIC core. Genomic DNA was extracted from the cultured CD4+ T cells with the QIAamp micro DNA kit. The Oncomine TCR Beta libraries from cultured CD4+ T cells were pooled using unique dual indexes and then sequenced on an Illumina iSeq 100. The paper's data handling went like this. Non-productive sequences were removed, and CDR3s that did not start with C, did not end with F or W, or were shorter than 7 amino acids were discarded. The MANAFEST web application was used to identify antigen-specific clonotypes by comparing peptide-stimulated wells against reference wells and other culture wells. To be called positive, a clone needed an FDR below 0.05, an odds ratio above 5, and a productive frequency above 0.1% in at least two of three replicate wells. A clonotype was classed as cross-reactive if the clonotype showed significant expansion both in SARS-CoV-2 spike wells and in at least one common cold coronavirus spike condition. Similarity between CDR3 sequences was evaluated in R version 3.6.1 using Levenshtein distances (stringdist) and unrooted phylogenetic trees (ape). TCRdb applied fastp at Q25 and MiXCR to the public reads, then kept only in-frame beta chains. All rows with the same CDR3 protein become a single entry with the most common DNA and genes. The V and J calls here are based on TCRdb, not the publication. In this sample the table shows about 1,500 distinct CDR3 sequences, roughly half of which occur a single time. Together, the top ten hold over 75% of the sample.

Specimen: CD4+ T cells from blood, cultured in vitro. The V and J segments used are TRBV5-1 and TRBJ1-1, with TRBD1 identical over 8 junction bases. The TCR sequence derives from a human donor in good health. Read as DNA, the sequence is TGCGCCAGTGCACAGGGGGGGACTGAAGCTTTCTTT. It translates as CASAQGGTEAFF.